What follows is one TCR beta chain and its context. Antigen unknown. This record comes from a study of T cells after yellow fever vaccination. Study-wide background: SMART-Seq v4 Ultra Low Input handled preparation of low-cell-number fractions.

They built TCR cDNA with 5'RACE template switching, a step that put in a universal primer site and UMIs. TCRdb re-called the 5' RACE reads through MiXCR, storing one row per CDR3 protein. The data show roughly 63,000 distinct CDR3 sequences, about 7.8% seen once. Germline V lookup: CDR1 LGHDT, CDR2 YNNKEL (reference sequence). Trimming took 8 bases from V and 7 from J; bases not matched to a gene: 15. There are 16 residues in the CDR3. Regarding the study as a whole: Researchers report a weaker secondary response that nonetheless peaked faster, day 5 versus 15. Subsequent booster samples again held most clones from primary vaccination (under 98% CD4, about 85% CD8).

This TCR was sampled from a man under 40 who received the YFV17D yellow fever vaccine. The sequenced sample was CD8+ T cells sorted from PBMCs, obtained 15 days after the yellow fever booster vaccination. V is TRBV3-1 and J is TRBJ2-1; the match to TRBD2 covers 9 bases. DNA of the CDR3: TGTGCCAGCCGTCGTCTAGCGGGAACCACCGAGAATGAGCAGTTCTTC. Protein product: CASRRLAGTTENEQFF.